This T cell receptor beta chain was documented in a study of T cell responses to AZD1222 COVID-19 vaccine. With regard to this clone: Its matching antigen is unknown.

Notes on the study in general: Elevations in Spike-specific TCR breadth and depth followed administration of two AZD1222 doses. Per reports, nearly half of all spike-specific TCRs target regions that are unmutated in variants.

The CDR3 runs 13 residues. V was trimmed by 8 bases and J by 6 bases, leaving 17 bases between them. Looked up from germline, CDR1 is MNHEY and CDR2 is SVGAGI. This table comes from immunoSEQ multiplex PCR, and its TCRdb copy is limited to in-frame clones, with some not included. The sample lists some 130,000 clones; over 85% were seen once. The chain couples TRBV6-5 to TRBJ2-7; perhaps TRBD2 as D (6 bases). The clonotype comes from an adult in good health. The input for sequencing was peripheral blood, taken on day 0 of AZD1222 vaccination. CDR3: CASQWGGATEQYF. Here the CDR3 DNA reads TGTGCCAGCCAGTGGGGCGGGGCTACCGAGCAGTACTTC.